This T cell receptor (beta chain) was found in a study of immune evolution from preneoplasia to lung adenocarcinoma. Study-wide results and limits: Later-stage lesions appeared to have more T cells, more diversity, less clonality.

Produced via immunoSEQ multiplex PCR; TCRdb's table is partial and in-frame only. This sample carries 20,000 to 25,000 clones, about 80% of them seen once, and the ten largest clones take over 5%. Between about 2014 and 2018, patients underwent resection in Japan or China. Histologic diagnosis was independently verified by two lung pathologists. A note on this clone: What it binds is unknown.

Trimming left V 0 bases short and J 0 bases short, with 12 bases between. Looked up from germline, CDR1 is LGHNA and CDR2 is YNFKEQ. The CDR3 extends over 17 amino acids. Specimen: FFPE invasive lung adenocarcinoma tissue. The clonotype was recovered from a person between 55 and 69 years old with lung adenocarcinoma. This chain connects TRBV4-2 to TRBJ1-3; D unclear. CDR3 bases: TGTGCCAGCAGCCAAGATAAATCCCGTACCTCTGGAAACACCATATATTTT. Its protein product is CASSQDKSRTSGNTIYF.